One and the same sample provided the 9 T cell receptor beta chains below, sequenced in a study of T cell changes during pregnancy in multiple sclerosis. Only in-frame clones appear in the TCRdb table, and some are missing; sequencing was by immunoSEQ multiplex PCR. Of fewer than 45,000 clones detected, approximately 90% appear once; the ten largest clones hold 5.5% to 6%. Material: CD8+ T cells from peripheral blood mononuclear cells, obtained after pregnancy. Receptors were obtained from a female donor in good health, enrolled as a control in a pregnancy study.

V gene TRBV7-6 combines with J gene TRBJ2-5, with D perhaps matching TRBD1 (8 bases). The V gene lost 5 bases and the J gene lost 5 bases, with 15 bases spanning the gap. The CDR3 is 14 residues long. Germline V gene sequence: CDR1 SGHVS, CDR2 FNYEAQ. The CDR3 DNA reads as TGTGCCAGCAGCCGTATACAGGGGGGGGAGACCCAGTACTTC. The encoded protein is CASSRIQGGETQYF.

V is TRBV13 and J is TRBJ2-3; TRBD1 matches 9 bases. The CDR3 runs 14 residues. V lost 5 bases and J lost 5; bases outside the gene matches: 5. Germline loops: CDR1 PRHDT, CDR2 FYEKMQ (reference sequence). CDR3 sequence reads: CASSHRGQGDTQYF. The CDR3 DNA sequence: TGTGCCAGCAGCCACAGGGGGCAGGGAGATACGCAGTATTTT.

A few counts support this clone. The chain uses TRBV7-2 and TRBJ2-1; 11 bases match TRBD2. CDR1 is SGHTA, CDR2 FQGNSA, per germline. V shed 3 bases, J shed 9 bases, and the junction held 4 bases outside the gene matches. CDR3 length: 14 residues. CDR3 amino acids: CASSFGSGGVEQFF. CDR3 sequence (DNA): TGTGCCAGCAGCTTCGGTAGCGGGGGGGTTGAGCAGTTCTTC.

This clone turned up a few times. V usage is TRBV4-3 and J usage is TRBJ1-4; unclear D gene. V was shortened by 0 bases and J by 5 bases, with 7 bases between the two germline ends. The CDR3 contains 14 residues. From germline, CDR1 is LGHNA and CDR2 YSLEER. CDR3 amino acids: CASSQDSGNEKLFF. Here the CDR3 DNA reads TGCGCCAGCAGCCAAGATTCGGGAAATGAAAAACTGTTTTTT.

This clone was seen a handful of times. The V and J genes are TRBV11-2 and TRBJ2-7; no definite D call. This CDR3 has 16 amino acids. Deletions cut 1 base from V and 3 bases from J, with 16 bases between. CDR1 SGHAT and CDR2 FQNNGV come from the germline V gene. Written as DNA, the CDR3 is TGTGCCAGCAGCTTAGGCGGCACTACACCGTTCTACGAGCAGTACTTC. It is translated as CASSLGGTTPFYEQYF.

The V and J genes are TRBV27 and TRBJ2-7, with 9 bases fitting TRBD1. J was trimmed by 3 bases and V by 6 bases; bases with no gene match: 3. The CDR3 contains 13 residues. CDR1 MNHEY and CDR2 SMNVEV come from the germline V gene (reference sequence). The CDR3 DNA reads TGTGCCAGCAGAAGGACAGGGGTCTACGAGCAGTACTTC. It translates to CASRRTGVYEQYF.

The chain employs TRBV30 and TRBJ1-1; TRBD1 aligns across 10 bases. The CDR3 loop spans 16 amino acids. Germline CDR1 reads GTSNPN; CDR2 reads SVGIG (reference sequence). The junction had 13 bases not matched to a gene; V was cut back by 2 bases and J by 7 bases. In DNA, the CDR3 is TGTGCCTGGAGTATCACCGGGACAGGGGATATAATTGAAGCTTTCTTT. Translating gives CAWSITGTGDIIEAFF. Using reference TRBV30 and TRBJ1-1 for the parts outside the CDR3, the full variable domain is SQTIHQWPATLVQPVGSPLSLECTVEGTSNPNLYWYRQAAGRGLQLLFYSVGIGQISSEVPQNLSASRPQDRQFILSSKKLLLSDSGFYLCAWSITGTGDIIEAFFGQGTRLTVV.

On this clone itself: Other DNA sequences within the sample encode an identical CDR3. The V call is TRBV13, the J call TRBJ1-3; D possibly corresponds to TRBD1 (6 bases). CDR1 PRHDT and CDR2 FYEKMQ come from the germline V gene (reference sequence). V was trimmed by 5 bases and J by 0 bases, leaving 11 bases between them. This CDR3 is built from 15 residues. CDR3 sequence reads: CASSLDSSSGNTIYF. The DNA for the CDR3 is TGTGCCAGCAGCCTGGACAGCAGCTCTGGAAACACCATATATTTT.

This chain connects TRBV5-1 to TRBJ2-7, with 8 bases fitting TRBD1. Germline assignment: CDR1 SGHRS and CDR2 YFSETQ. There are 14 residues in the CDR3. J gave up 2 bases and V 6 bases, and 7 bases lay outside the gene matches. The DNA for the CDR3 is TGCGCCAGCACCCCGACAGGGGCCCCCTACGAGCAGTACTTC. It codes for CASTPTGAPYEQYF.